This record covers a single TCR beta chain. The method was immunoSEQ multiplex PCR; TCRdb's version includes in-frame clones alone and lacks a portion of them. There are approximately 200,000 clones in the sample; approximately 80% occur only once, and 1.8% lies in the top ten. This record comes from a study of blood T cell repertoires in COVID-19. Germline-derived CDR1 and CDR2 are MNHEY and SVGAGI. V gave up 4 bases and J gave up 2 bases, with 18 bases separating them. This CDR3 contains 16 residues. The source material was PBMCs or T cells enriched from blood (not recorded which). V is TRBV6-5 and J is TRBJ2-7; weak D call: TRBD1 (5 bases). This clonotype was obtained from a man in his fifties or sixties who had recovered from COVID-19. The DNA of the CDR3 is TGTGCCAGCAGTTTCGATAGGCAGGGATTTCCCTACGAGCAGTACTTC. It yields the protein CASSFDRQGFPYEQYF.